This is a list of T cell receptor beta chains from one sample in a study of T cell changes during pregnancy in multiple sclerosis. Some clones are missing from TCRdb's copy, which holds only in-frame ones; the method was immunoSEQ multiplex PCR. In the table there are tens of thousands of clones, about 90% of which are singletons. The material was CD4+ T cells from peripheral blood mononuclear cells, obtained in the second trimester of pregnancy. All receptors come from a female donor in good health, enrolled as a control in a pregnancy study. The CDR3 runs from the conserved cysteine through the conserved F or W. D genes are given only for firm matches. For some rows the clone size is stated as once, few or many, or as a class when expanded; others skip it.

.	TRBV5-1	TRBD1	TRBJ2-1	CASSLGTGKYEQFF	TGCGCCAGCAGCTTAGGGACAGGGAAGTATGAGCAGTTCTTC
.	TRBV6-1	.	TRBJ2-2	CASRREGGELFF	TGTGCCAGCAGACGGGAAGGCGGGGAGCTGTTTTTT
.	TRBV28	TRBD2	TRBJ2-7	CAGSSGGAYEQYF	TGTGCCGGATCTAGCGGGGGGGCCTACGAGCAGTACTTC
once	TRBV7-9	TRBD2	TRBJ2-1	CASSFGLGLKGSNEQFF	TGTGCCAGCAGCTTTGGACTAGGTCTTAAGGGGAGTAATGAGCAGTTCTTC
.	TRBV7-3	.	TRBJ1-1	CASSLKASGEAFF	TGTGCCAGCAGCTTAAAGGCCAGCGGTGAAGCTTTCTTT
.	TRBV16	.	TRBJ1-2	CASSQSTDSGGYTF	TGTGCCAGCAGCCAATCCACGGACAGCGGCGGCTACACCTTC
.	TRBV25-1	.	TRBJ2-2	CASSADRIANTGELFF	TGTGCCAGCAGCGCTGACAGAATAGCGAACACCGGGGAGCTGTTTTTT
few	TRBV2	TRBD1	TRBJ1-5	CASWAGDSPDQPQHF	TGTGCCAGCTGGGCCGGGGACAGTCCAGATCAGCCCCAGCATTTT
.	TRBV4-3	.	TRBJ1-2	CASSQQRQGVLNGYTF	TGCGCCAGCAGCCAGCAACGGCAAGGGGTGTTGAATGGCTACACCTTC
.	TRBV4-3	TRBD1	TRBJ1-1	CASSQGATGEAFF	TGCGCCAGCAGCCAAGGGGCGACAGGGGAAGCTTTCTTT
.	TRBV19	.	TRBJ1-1	CASRRQLRLVDTEAFF	TGTGCCAGTAGAAGACAGCTCCGATTAGTAGACACTGAAGCTTTCTTT
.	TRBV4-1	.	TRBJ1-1	CASSQGSTEAFF	TGCGCCAGCAGCCAAGGGAGTACTGAAGCTTTCTTT
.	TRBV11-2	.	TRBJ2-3	CASSLVGGASTDTQYF	TGTGCCAGCAGCTTAGTTGGGGGGGCTAGCACAGATACGCAGTATTTT
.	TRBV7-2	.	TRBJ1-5	CASSFAGFNQPQHF	TGTGCCAGCAGCTTTGCAGGGTTCAATCAGCCCCAGCATTTT
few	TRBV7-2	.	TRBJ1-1	CASSTDLGTPGAFF	TGTGCCAGCAGCACAGACCTCGGCACTCCTGGCGCTTTCTTT
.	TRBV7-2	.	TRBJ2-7	CVSSLPLTGASYEQYF	TGTGTCAGCAGCTTACCCCTGACAGGAGCTAGCTACGAGCAGTACTTC
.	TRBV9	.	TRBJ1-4	CASSPRVATNEKLFF	TGTGCCAGCAGCCCAAGAGTTGCAACTAATGAAAAACTGTTTTTT
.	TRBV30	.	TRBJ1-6	CACRGEYNSPLHF	TGTGCCTGCAGGGGAGAATATAATTCACCCCTCCACTTT
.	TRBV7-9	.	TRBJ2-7	CASSLGRGGAPYEQYF	TGTGCCAGCAGCTTAGGACGTGGGGGGGCTCCTTACGAGCAGTACTTC
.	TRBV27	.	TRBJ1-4	CASSFAGAGSEKLFF	TGTGCCAGCAGTTTCGCTGGGGCGGGATCTGAAAAACTGTTTTTT
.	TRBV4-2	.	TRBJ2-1	CASSPLAGYNEQFF	TGTGCCAGCAGCCCTCTGGCGGGGTACAATGAGCAGTTCTTC
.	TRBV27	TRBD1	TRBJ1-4	CASRGTGTGGHEKLFF	TGTGCCAGCAGGGGGACTGGGACAGGGGGGCATGAAAAACTGTTTTTT
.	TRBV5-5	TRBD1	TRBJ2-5	CASSLGPGGEETQYF	TGTGCCAGCAGCTTGGGGCCAGGGGGCGAAGAGACCCAGTACTTC
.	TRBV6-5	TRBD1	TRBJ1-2	CATGQGPNYGYTF	TGTGCCACAGGACAGGGGCCAAACTATGGCTACACCTTC
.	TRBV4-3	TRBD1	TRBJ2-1	CASSRDRGKYNEQFF	TGCGCCAGCAGCCGCGACAGGGGGAAATACAATGAGCAGTTCTTC
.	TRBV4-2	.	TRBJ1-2	CASLQGVGNYGYTF	TGTGCCAGTTTACAGGGCGTGGGGAACTATGGCTACACCTTC
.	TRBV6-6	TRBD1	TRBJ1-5	CASGPGGSSNQPQHF	TGTGCCAGCGGCCCAGGGGGCTCTAGCAATCAGCCCCAGCATTTT
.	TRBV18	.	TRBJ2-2	CASSSGTLYTGELFF	TGTGCCAGCTCATCCGGGACACTTTACACCGGGGAGCTGTTTTTT
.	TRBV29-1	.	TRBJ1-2	CSVEEFGRNNYGYTF	TGCAGCGTTGAAGAGTTCGGGAGGAATAACTATGGCTACACCTTC
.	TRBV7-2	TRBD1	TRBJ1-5	CASSPQGGPNQPQHF	TGTGCCAGCAGCCCGCAGGGGGGCCCCAATCAGCCCCAGCATTTT
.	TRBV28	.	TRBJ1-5	CASRGQRINQPQHF	TGTGCCAGTCGCGGACAGCGAATAAATCAGCCCCAGCATTTT
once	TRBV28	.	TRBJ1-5	CASSSTGSNQPQHF	TGTGCCAGCAGTTCAACCGGGAGCAATCAGCCCCAGCATTTT
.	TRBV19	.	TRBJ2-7	CASSIPGVTYEQYF	TGTGCCAGTAGTATACCAGGGGTCACCTACGAGCAGTACTTC
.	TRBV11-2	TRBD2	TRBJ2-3	CASRRTTSGTDTQYF	TGTGCCAGCAGAAGAACGACTAGCGGCACAGATACGCAGTATTTT
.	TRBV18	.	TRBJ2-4	CASSPVPPEAKNIQYF	TGTGCCAGCTCACCCGTGCCCCCGGAGGCCAAAAACATTCAGTACTTC
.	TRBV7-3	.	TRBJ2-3	CASSSTGDTQYF	TGTGCCAGCAGCTCGACCGGGGATACGCAGTATTTT
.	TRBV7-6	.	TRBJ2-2	CASSLQQGLNTGELFF	TGTGCCAGCAGCTTACAACAGGGATTGAACACCGGGGAGCTGTTTTTT
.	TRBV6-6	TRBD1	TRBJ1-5	CASRIQGSMGRPQHF	TGTGCCAGCAGGATACAGGGGTCCATGGGACGGCCCCAGCATTTT
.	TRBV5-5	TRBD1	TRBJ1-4	CASTQGGTGEKLFF	TGTGCCAGCACCCAGGGAGGGACAGGTGAAAAACTGTTTTTT
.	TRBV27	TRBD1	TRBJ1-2	CATKRGRNYGYTF	TGTGCCACCAAAAGGGGGCGCAACTATGGCTACACCTTC
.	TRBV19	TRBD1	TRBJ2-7	CASSTPDRGSYEQYF	TGTGCCAGTAGTACCCCGGACAGGGGTTCCTACGAGCAGTACTTC
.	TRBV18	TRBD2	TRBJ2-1	CASLPGSAGGFNEQFF	TGTGCCAGCCTGCCGGGTTCGGCGGGGGGCTTCAATGAGCAGTTCTTC
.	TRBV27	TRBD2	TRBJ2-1	CASSPPGGSSYNEQFF	TGTGCCAGCAGTCCACCGGGGGGGAGCTCCTACAATGAGCAGTTCTTC
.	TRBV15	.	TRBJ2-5	CATSRGRVDQETQYF	TGTGCCACCAGCAGAGGTCGGGTGGACCAAGAGACCCAGTACTTC
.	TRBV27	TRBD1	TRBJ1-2	CASSSTGQRYGYTF	TGTGCCAGCAGTTCGACGGGACAGCGCTATGGCTACACCTTC
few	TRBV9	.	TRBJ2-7	CASSVGRGGRPYEQYF	TGTGCCAGCAGCGTAGGGAGGGGGGGGCGCCCCTACGAGCAGTACTTC
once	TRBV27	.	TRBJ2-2	CASSFFRGRANTGELFF	TGTGCCAGCAGTTTTTTCCGAGGCCGAGCTAATACCGGGGAGCTGTTTTTT
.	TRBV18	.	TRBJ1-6	CASSPFREYNSPLHF	TGTGCCAGCTCACCCTTCCGGGAGTATAATTCACCCCTCCACTTT
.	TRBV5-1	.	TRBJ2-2	CASSTGGEYTGELFF	TGCGCCAGCAGCACAGGGGGGGAATACACCGGGGAGCTGTTTTTT
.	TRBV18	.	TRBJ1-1	CASSDQQATYAFF	TGTGCCAGCTCAGACCAGCAGGCCACCTATGCTTTCTTT
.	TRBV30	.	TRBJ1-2	CAWSVAYGYTF	TGTGCCTGGAGTGTAGCCTATGGCTACACCTTC
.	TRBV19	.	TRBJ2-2	CATRGARNTGELFF	TGTGCCACCAGGGGGGCAAGAAACACCGGGGAGCTGTTTTTT
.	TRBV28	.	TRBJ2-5	CASRDRPARGETQYF	TGTGCCAGCAGGGACCGGCCCGCTCGGGGAGAGACCCAGTACTTC
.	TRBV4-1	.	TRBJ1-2	CASSQVGGQRPHYGYTF	TGCGCCAGCAGCCAAGTAGGAGGACAGAGGCCCCACTATGGCTACACCTTC
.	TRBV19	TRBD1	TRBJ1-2	CASKRQGRNYGYTF	TGTGCCAGTAAGCGACAGGGACGAAACTATGGCTACACCTTC
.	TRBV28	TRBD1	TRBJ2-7	CASSSPGQGPYEQYF	TGTGCCAGCAGTTCTCCGGGACAGGGACCCTACGAGCAGTACTTC
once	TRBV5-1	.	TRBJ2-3	CASQGTDTQYF	TGCGCGTCACAGGGCACAGATACGCAGTATTTT
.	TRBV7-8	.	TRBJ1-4	CASSLGRGTNEKLFF	TGTGCCAGCAGCTTAGGCAGGGGAACTAATGAAAAACTGTTTTTT
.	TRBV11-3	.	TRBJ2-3	CASSLDFKDTQYF	TGTGCCAGCAGCTTAGATTTCAAAGATACGCAGTATTTT
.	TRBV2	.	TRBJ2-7	CASRDKLYEQYF	TGTGCCAGTCGGGACAAACTATACGAGCAGTACTTC